What follows are 15 T cell receptor beta chains derived from one specimen sequenced in a study of cytomegalovirus exposure and HLA in healthy donors. Some clones are missing from TCRdb's copy, which holds only in-frame ones; the method was immunoSEQ multiplex PCR. The data hold 150,000 to 200,000 clones, with roughly 80% observed a single time. Sequencing was performed on PBMCs. The origin of the receptors is a man younger than 35 in good health and CMV-seropositive.

This CDR3 reads CASSPPGGAYGYTF. CDR3 nucleotide sequence: TGTGCCAGCAGTCCCCCTGGGGGGGCCTATGGCTACACCTTC. The chain couples TRBV28 to TRBJ1-2, with D possibly matching TRBD1 (6 bases). CDR1 MDHEN and CDR2 SYDVKM come from the germline V gene. The V end was cut by 5 bases, the J end by 4 bases, with 14 bases between. The CDR3 is made up of 14 amino acids.

The chain couples TRBV11-2 to TRBJ2-7; no firm D call. CDR1 is SGHAT and CDR2 is FQNNGV in the germline V gene. This CDR3 has 15 amino acids. The V end was cut by 0 bases, the J end by 1 base, with 10 bases between. The CDR3 loop is CASSLDITASYEQYF. The DNA for the CDR3 is TGTGCCAGCAGCTTAGACATTACAGCTTCCTACGAGCAGTACTTC.

The chain uses TRBV7-8 and TRBJ1-5, with TRBD1 matching over 7 bases. The CDR3 spans 15 residues. With 3 bases clipped from V and 6 bases from J, the junction kept 8 bases outside the gene matches. The V gene's germline CDR1 is SGHVS and CDR2 FQNEAQ. The CDR3 bases are TGTGCCAGCAGCTTTCTAACAGGGGTGGGTCAGCCCCAGCATTTT. Its protein product is CASSFLTGVGQPQHF.

This clone was seen just once. The J gene is TRBJ2-1, the V gene TRBV6-5, with TRBD2 matching 13 bases. The J segment lost 5 bases and the V segment lost 4 bases, leaving 5 bases of the junction unmatched. Germline-derived CDR1 and CDR2 are MNHEY and SVGAGI. The length of the CDR3 is 16 residues. The CDR3 is CASSSGTSGINNEQFF. CDR3 in DNA: TGTGCCAGCAGTTCCGGGACTAGCGGGATAAACAATGAGCAGTTCTTC.

The chain is built from TRBV14 and TRBJ2-5, with 8 bases aligning to TRBD2. V was pared by 6 bases and J by 9 bases, with 9 bases of the junction left unmatched. Germline V CDR1 and CDR2: SGHDN, FVKESK. The CDR3 extends over 13 amino acids. The CDR3 DNA reads TGTGCCAGCAGTGGGAGCGGGAGTCGTCCCCAGTACTTC. Residues: CASSGSGSRPQYF.

The gene calls are TRBV28 and TRBJ2-7; a weak D match, TRBD1 (6 bases). The V end was cut by 8 bases, the J end by 6 bases, with 14 bases between. CDR1 and CDR2 (germline): MDHEN, SYDVKM. The CDR3 totals 12 residues. The CDR3 loop is CASATGSLEQYF. The CDR3 region has the DNA TGTGCCAGCGCCACAGGGTCTCTCGAGCAGTACTTC.

The CDR3 reads CATRGDREITEAFF. CDR3 bases: TGTGCCACTAGGGGTGACAGGGAAATCACTGAAGCTTTCTTT. This chain uses TRBV19 with TRBJ1-1, with 7 bases that match TRBD1. The ends lost 10 bases at V and 4 bases at J; junction bases unmatched: 12. The V gene's germline CDR1 is LNHDA and CDR2 SQIVND (reference sequence). This CDR3 comprises 14 residues.

This chain uses TRBV7-6 with TRBJ2-3, with TRBD1 matching 10 bases. The CDR3 is 16 amino acids. V gave up 1 base and J gave up 4 bases; unmatched junction bases: 5. Germline CDR1 is SGHVS and CDR2 is FNYEAQ. CDR3 sequence reads: CASSLVGQGIADTQYF. In nucleotides, the CDR3 is TGTGCCAGCAGCTTAGTGGGACAGGGGATCGCAGATACGCAGTATTTT.

This clone was found a few times. The chain combines TRBV28 with TRBJ1-5; D is perhaps TRBD1 (6 bases). The CDR3 extends over 13 amino acids. V was shortened by 8 bases and J by 2 bases, with 10 bases between the two germline ends. In germline, CDR1 is MDHEN, CDR2 SYDVKM. The CDR3 region has the DNA TGTGCCAGCCAACAGGGTGGCAATCAGCCCCAGCATTTT. The encoded protein is CASQQGGNQPQHF.

The rearrangement uses TRBV18 and TRBJ2-1; D possibly corresponds to TRBD2 (6 bases). The V end was cut by 3 bases, the J end by 12 bases, with 9 bases between. This CDR3 comprises 11 residues. Germline values: CDR1 KGHSH, CDR2 LQKENI. The CDR3 nucleotides read TGTGCCAGCTCACCGGTGGAGGGGCAGTTCTTC. Protein sequence: CASSPVEGQFF.

The genes are TRBV28 and TRBJ2-7, with 9 bases identical to TRBD1. The germline V gene has CDR1 MDHEN and CDR2 SYDVKM. The CDR3 loop spans 15 amino acids. V dropped 4 bases and J dropped 6; count of bases not matched to a gene: 10. The DNA of the CDR3 is TGTGCCAGCAGTTCCCCGTCCGGGACAGGGCGCGAGCAGTACTTC. It translates to CASSSPSGTGREQYF.

The V gene is TRBV27, the J gene TRBJ2-3; a weak D match, TRBD2 (5 bases). The length of the CDR3 is 13 residues. Germline V gene lookup returns CDR1 MNHEY and CDR2 SMNVEV (reference sequence). Trimming stripped 4 bases from V and 6 bases from J, with 11 bases between. CDR3 sequence: CASSWTARDTQYF. CDR3 DNA: TGTGCCAGCAGTTGGACTGCCAGGGATACGCAGTATTTT.

This clone has only one observation. This chain uses TRBV28 with TRBJ1-3, with D possibly being TRBD1 (6 bases). The CDR3 consists of 15 residues. Germline values: CDR1 MDHEN, CDR2 SYDVKM. V lost 5 bases and J lost 2, with 13 bases in between. Here the CDR3 DNA reads TGTGCCAGCAGTCCGACTACAGGGACTGGAAACACCATATATTTT. It is translated as CASSPTTGTGNTIYF.

The chain couples TRBV4-2 to TRBJ2-1; 9 nucleotides line up with TRBD2. Germline V gives CDR1 LGHNA, CDR2 YNFKEQ. The CDR3 runs 17 residues. J lost 8 bases, V lost 0 bases, and 11 bases had no gene match. In DNA form, the CDR3 reads TGTGCCAGCAGCCAAGATCTCTTGGCGGGAGGGCCCCATGAGCAGTTCTTC. Protein: CASSQDLLAGGPHEQFF.

This clone was counted once. The chain recombines TRBV6-5 with TRBJ2-1, with 7 nucleotides matching TRBD2. The CDR3 consists of 16 residues. Germline V gene sequence: CDR1 MNHEY, CDR2 SVGAGI. J was trimmed by 2 bases and V by 4 bases; bases with no gene match: 8. In DNA, the CDR3 is TGTGCCAGCAGTTCCTCACTAGCGCAAACCTACAATGAGCAGTTCTTC. Amino acids: CASSSSLAQTYNEQFF.